These 23 T cell receptor beta chains came from one sample sequenced in a study of shared clonotypes between healthy human individuals. Data came from immunoSEQ multiplex PCR; TCRdb stores just in-frame clones and leaves some out. The sample records approximately 1,000,000 clones, roughly 80% being singletons. The sequencing input was memory CD4+ T cells from PBMCs. The subset: CD45RA-negative fraction. The source is a man between 18 and 35 years old in good health. Some clones in this sample may be carry-over from other donors' samples.

There are a few counts of this clone. Other nucleotide sequences in the sample specify the same CDR3. The rearrangement joins TRBV11-2 to TRBJ2-5; D remains unclear. The CDR3 runs to 14 residues. Germline V gene data show CDR1 as SGHAT and CDR2 as FQNNGV. V was trimmed by 1 base and J by 2 bases, leaving 8 bases between them. The DNA of the CDR3 is TGTGCCAGCAGCTTAGTGACCCCGCAAGAGACCCAGTACTTC. Amino acid sequence: CASSLVTPQETQYF.

This chain connects TRBV5-6 to TRBJ2-3, with D unresolved. Germline values: CDR1 SGHDT, CDR2 YYEEEE. The CDR3 contains 13 residues. V was shortened by 4 bases and J by 6 bases, with 12 bases between the two germline ends. Here the CDR3 DNA reads TGTGCCAGCAGCCGTATGGCCCACGATACGCAGTATTTT. It specifies CASSRMAHDTQYF.

The genes are TRBV6-1 and TRBJ1-2; D gene ambiguous. Deletions cut 4 bases from V and 5 bases from J, with 8 bases between. CDR1 and CDR2 (germline): MNHNS, SASEGT. The CDR3 covers 12 residues. In DNA form, the CDR3 reads TGTGCCAGCAGTGTAGGGCGGTATGGCTACACCTTC. This codes for CASSVGRYGYTF.

A word on this clone: Other DNA sequences in this sample translate to the same CDR3. The gene calls are TRBV15 and TRBJ1-2, with D uncertain. This CDR3 has 13 residues. Germline V lookup: CDR1 LNHNV, CDR2 YYDKDF (reference sequence). Trimming left V 0 bases short and J 2 bases short, with 4 bases between. CDR3 in amino acids: CATSRDRNYGYTF. The CDR3 DNA is TGTGCCACCAGCAGAGACAGAAACTATGGCTACACCTTC.

The rearrangement uses TRBV6-5 and TRBJ2-7; 11 bases match TRBD2. CDR1 and CDR2 from the germline V gene are MNHEY and SVGAGI. The V gene end was trimmed by 6 bases and the J gene end by 1 base; junction bases not matched to a gene: 5. This CDR3 region has 15 residues. The DNA for the CDR3 is TGTGCCAGCAGCTCCCTAGCGGGAGGTTCCTACGAGCAGTACTTC. As protein: CASSSLAGGSYEQYF.

The chain links TRBV27 to TRBJ1-1, with D maybe TRBD1 (6 bases). V shed 3 bases and J shed 3 bases, with 8 bases lying between them. The length of the CDR3 is 13 residues. Germline V CDR1 and CDR2: MNHEY, SMNVEV (reference sequence). The CDR3 nucleotides read TGTGCCAGCAGTTTTAGGACAGACACTGAAGCTTTCTTT. Encoded protein: CASSFRTDTEAFF.

The chain joins TRBV28 to TRBJ2-1; 7 bases match TRBD1. The CDR3 is made up of 15 amino acids. The V gene end was trimmed by 4 bases and the J gene end by 8 bases; junction bases not matched to a gene: 11. Germline CDR1 and CDR2: MDHEN and SYDVKM. The chain's CDR3 is CASSSFNRGLDEQFF. For the CDR3, the DNA is TGTGCCAGCAGTTCGTTTAACAGGGGTTTGGATGAGCAGTTCTTC.

The J gene is TRBJ1-2, the V gene TRBV10-2; D not certain. Trimming stripped 0 bases from V and 4 bases from J, with 3 bases between. The length of the CDR3 is 12 residues. CDR1 is WSHSY and CDR2 is SAAADI in the germline V gene. The CDR3 spells CASSESGYGYTF. The CDR3 coding sequence is TGCGCCAGCAGTGAGTCGGGCTATGGCTACACCTTC.

The chain uses TRBV5-1 and TRBJ1-4; 10 bases map to TRBD1. Germline V lookup: CDR1 SGHRS, CDR2 YFSETQ. This CDR3 region has 15 residues. Trimming took 4 bases from V and 7 from J; bases not matched to a gene: 7. CDR3 DNA sequence: TGCGCCAGCAGCAGCACCGGGACAGGGGTTGAAAAACTGTTTTTT. This encodes CASSSTGTGVEKLFF.

The V and J genes are TRBV2 and TRBJ1-4; D remains ambiguous. Germline-derived CDR1 and CDR2 are SNHLY and FYNNEI. The CDR3 runs 14 residues. The V end was cut by 6 bases, the J end by 3 bases, with 11 bases between. The CDR3 DNA reads TGTGCCAGCAGGGTGGCGGGAGCTAATGAAAAACTGTTTTTT. Its protein is CASRVAGANEKLFF.

The chain uses TRBV7-2 and TRBJ1-5; 7 positions agree with TRBD1. Germline assignment: CDR1 SGHTA and CDR2 FQGNSA. The V gene end was trimmed by 5 bases and the J gene end by 7 bases; junction bases not matched to a gene: 14. The CDR3 contains 16 residues. CDR3 protein: CASSPFRQGLRQPQHF. The CDR3 bases are TGTGCCAGCAGCCCTTTTAGACAGGGACTGAGGCAGCCCCAGCATTTT.

The chain couples TRBV4-3 to TRBJ2-2; D call uncertain. This CDR3 region has 17 residues. Trimming shortened V by 0 bases and J by 4 bases, and 15 bases separated the two germline ends. Germline CDR1 reads LGHNA; CDR2 reads YSLEER. In DNA, the CDR3 is TGCGCCAGCAGCCAAGAGGGCACTCCTGTGGCCACCGGGGAGCTGTTTTTT. The encoded protein is CASSQEGTPVATGELFF.

The rearrangement uses TRBV5-1 and TRBJ2-3; D not certain. Germline V gene sequence: CDR1 SGHRS, CDR2 YFSETQ. CDR3 size: 14 residues. The V gene lost 7 bases and the J gene lost 3 bases, with 15 bases spanning the gap. The chain's CDR3 is CASHTPEGTDTQYF. In DNA form, the CDR3 reads TGCGCCAGCCATACCCCAGAAGGGACAGATACGCAGTATTTT.

Here the CDR3 reads CASRRVSSYNEQFF. The DNA of the CDR3 is TGTGCCAGCAGACGGGTGAGCTCCTACAATGAGCAGTTCTTC. The chain has TRBV9 and TRBJ2-1; D gene ambiguous. V lost 5 bases and J lost 0, with 9 bases in between. The CDR3 has 14 residues. In germline, CDR1 is SGDLS, CDR2 YYNGEE.

This clone was seen a handful of times. As DNA, the CDR3 is TGCAGCGCTGGAGAATCGGATGAAAAACTGTTTTTT. This translates into CSAGESDEKLFF. The rearrangement links TRBV29-1 to TRBJ1-4; D unclear. The germline CDR1 and CDR2 sequences are SQVTM and ANQGSEA. Trimming stripped 7 bases from V and 6 bases from J, with 12 bases between. The CDR3 length is 12 residues.

Remarks on this clone: The sample holds other DNA sequences that translate to the same CDR3. The chain is built from TRBV5-1 and TRBJ2-5; 8 nucleotides agree with TRBD1. Germline CDR1 reads SGHRS; CDR2 reads YFSETQ. CDR3 length: 14 residues. The J segment lost 2 bases and the V segment lost 6 bases, leaving 6 bases of the junction unmatched. The CDR3 reads CASTPGQGQETQYF. CDR3 coding DNA: TGCGCCAGCACACCCGGACAGGGACAAGAGACCCAGTACTTC.

This clone was recorded only once. The rearrangement uses TRBV28 and TRBJ1-6, with 8 bases identical to TRBD1. Germline assignment: CDR1 MDHEN and CDR2 SYDVKM. J lost 10 bases, V lost 6 bases, and 5 bases had no gene match. There are 13 residues in the CDR3. CDR3 sequence (DNA): TGTGCCAGCAGGGACAGGGCACGGTCACCCCTCCACTTT. It yields the protein CASRDRARSPLHF.

With respect to this clone: This may be a read error: a much more frequent sequence differs by one nucleotide. In DNA form, the CDR3 reads TGCGCCAGCAGCTGGGGACAGGGCTACACCGGGGAGCTGTTTTTT. Translation gives CASSWGQGYTGELFF. The V call is TRBV5-1, the J call TRBJ2-2, with 9 bases matching TRBD1. The CDR3 is 15 amino acids. Losses at the gene ends were 3 bases for V and 3 bases for J; bases not matched to a gene: 3. In germline, CDR1 is SGHRS, CDR2 YFSETQ.

The CDR3 region has the DNA TGTGCCAGCAGCCTCGGCTGGACTGGAAACACCATATATTTT. Its translation: CASSLGWTGNTIYF. The chain is built from TRBV11-2 and TRBJ1-3; D unclear. CDR1 and CDR2 (germline): SGHAT, FQNNGV. V shed 5 bases and J shed 2 bases, with 10 bases lying between them. The CDR3 is 14 residues long. The variable domain in full, with the rest retrieved from reference TRBV11-2 and TRBJ1-3, is EAGVAQSPRYKIIEKRQSVAFWCNPISGHATLYWYQQILGQGPKLLIQFQNNGVVDDSQLPKDRFSAERLKGVDSTLKIQPAKLEDSAVYLCASSLGWTGNTIYFGEGSWLTVV.

This clone showed up just once. The V call is TRBV5-1, the J call TRBJ2-7, with D maybe TRBD1 (5 bases). The V gene lost 1 base and the J gene lost 4 bases, with 12 bases spanning the gap. Germline V CDR1 and CDR2: SGHRS, YFSETQ. The length of the CDR3 is 14 residues. The chain's CDR3 is CASSLQGGVYEQYF. The CDR3 DNA is TGCGCCAGCAGCTTGCAGGGTGGAGTGTACGAGCAGTACTTC.

The chain links TRBV7-9 to TRBJ2-1; 8 bases fit TRBD1. CDR3 length: 15 amino acids. V was clipped by 3 bases and J by 8 bases; unmatched bases: 9. From germline, CDR1 is SEHNR and CDR2 FQNEAQ (reference sequence). CDR3: CASSFSLDREHEQFF. CDR3 coding DNA: TGTGCCAGCAGCTTCTCCCTGGACAGGGAGCATGAGCAGTTCTTC.

The genes are TRBV27 and TRBJ2-7, with 8 nucleotides matching TRBD2. Germline trimming cut 6 bases from V and 5 bases from J; bases unmatched to any gene: 6. This CDR3 is built from 13 residues. The germline gives CDR1 MNHEY, CDR2 SMNVEV (reference sequence). The CDR3, as DNA: TGTGCCAGCAGAGGGACTAGGACCCACGAGCAGTACTTC. Translation gives CASRGTRTHEQYF.

This clone has just one count. This rearrangement joins TRBV28 to TRBJ2-5, with TRBD1 identical over 7 bases. Germline CDR1 MDHEN, CDR2 SYDVKM. The trim removed 6 bases at V and 4 bases at J, leaving 8 bases unmatched. The CDR3 is made up of 14 amino acids. In DNA form, the CDR3 reads TGTGCCAGCAGAGAACAGGGGCGTTTAGAGACCCAGTACTTC. Its protein is CASREQGRLETQYF. The variable domain in full, with the rest retrieved from reference TRBV28 and TRBJ2-5, is DVKVTQSSRYLVKRTGEKVFLECVQDMDHENMFWYRQDPGLGLRLIYFSYDVKMKEKGDIPEGYSVSREKKERFSLILESASTNQTSMYLCASREQGRLETQYFGPGTRLLVL.